This T cell receptor beta chain derives from a study of blood T cell repertoires in COVID-19. This CDR3 contains 14 residues. V was pared by 6 bases and J by 4 bases, with 6 bases of the junction left unmatched. CDR1 ENHRY and CDR2 SYGVKD come from the germline V gene. Participant-given clinical history determined each cohort assignment. Profiling relied on immunoSEQ multiplex PCR, and the TCRdb table lists in-frame clones only, not all of them. The sample comprises 350,000 to 450,000 clones, roughly nine tenths of which are singletons, and about 0.86% rests with the top ten. The sequenced material came from PBMCs or T cells enriched from blood (not recorded which). This clonotype originated in a woman aged 40-49 years who had been exposed to COVID-19. The chain uses TRBV10-3 and TRBJ2-7; 10 bases agree with TRBD1. The CDR3 sequence is CAIRTGGGQYEQYF. Here the CDR3 DNA reads TGTGCCATCAGGACAGGGGGCGGACAATACGAGCAGTACTTC.